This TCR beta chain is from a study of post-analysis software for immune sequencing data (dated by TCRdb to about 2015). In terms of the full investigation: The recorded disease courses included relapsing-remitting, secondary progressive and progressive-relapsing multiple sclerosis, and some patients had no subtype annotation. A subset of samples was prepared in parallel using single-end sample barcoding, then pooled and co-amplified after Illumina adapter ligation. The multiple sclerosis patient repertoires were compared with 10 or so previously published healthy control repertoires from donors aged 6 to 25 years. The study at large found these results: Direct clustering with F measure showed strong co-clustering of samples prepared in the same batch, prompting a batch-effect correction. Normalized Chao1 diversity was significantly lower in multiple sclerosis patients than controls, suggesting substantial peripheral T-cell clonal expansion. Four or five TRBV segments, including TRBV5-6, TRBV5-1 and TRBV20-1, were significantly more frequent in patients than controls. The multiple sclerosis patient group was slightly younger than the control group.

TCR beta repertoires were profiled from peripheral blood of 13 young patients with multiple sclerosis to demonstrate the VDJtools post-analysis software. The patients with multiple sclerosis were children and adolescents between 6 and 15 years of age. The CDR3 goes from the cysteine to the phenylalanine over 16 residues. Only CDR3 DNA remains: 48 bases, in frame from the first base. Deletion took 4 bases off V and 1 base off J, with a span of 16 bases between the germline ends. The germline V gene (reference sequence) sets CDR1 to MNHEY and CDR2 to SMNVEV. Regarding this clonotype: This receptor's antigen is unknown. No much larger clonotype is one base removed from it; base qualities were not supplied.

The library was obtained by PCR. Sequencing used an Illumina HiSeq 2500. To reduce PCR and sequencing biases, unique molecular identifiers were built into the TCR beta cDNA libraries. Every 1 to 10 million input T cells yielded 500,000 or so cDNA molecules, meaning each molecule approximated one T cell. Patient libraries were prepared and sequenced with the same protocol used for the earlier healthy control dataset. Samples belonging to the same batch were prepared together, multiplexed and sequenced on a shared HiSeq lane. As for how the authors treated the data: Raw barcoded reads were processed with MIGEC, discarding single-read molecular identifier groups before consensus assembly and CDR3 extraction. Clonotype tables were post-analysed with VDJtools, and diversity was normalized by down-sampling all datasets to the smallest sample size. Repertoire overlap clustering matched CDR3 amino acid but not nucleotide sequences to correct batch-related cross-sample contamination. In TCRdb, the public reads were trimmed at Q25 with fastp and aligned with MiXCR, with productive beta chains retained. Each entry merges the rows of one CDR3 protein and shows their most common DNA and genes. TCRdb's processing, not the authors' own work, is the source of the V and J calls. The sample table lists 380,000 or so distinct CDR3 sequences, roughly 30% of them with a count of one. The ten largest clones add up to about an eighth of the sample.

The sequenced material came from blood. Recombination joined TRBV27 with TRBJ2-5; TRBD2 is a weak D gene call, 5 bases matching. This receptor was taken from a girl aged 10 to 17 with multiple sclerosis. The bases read TGTGCCAGCAGTTATACAGACTCCACTAGCCAAGAGACCCAGTACTTC. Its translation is CASSYTDSTSQETQYF.